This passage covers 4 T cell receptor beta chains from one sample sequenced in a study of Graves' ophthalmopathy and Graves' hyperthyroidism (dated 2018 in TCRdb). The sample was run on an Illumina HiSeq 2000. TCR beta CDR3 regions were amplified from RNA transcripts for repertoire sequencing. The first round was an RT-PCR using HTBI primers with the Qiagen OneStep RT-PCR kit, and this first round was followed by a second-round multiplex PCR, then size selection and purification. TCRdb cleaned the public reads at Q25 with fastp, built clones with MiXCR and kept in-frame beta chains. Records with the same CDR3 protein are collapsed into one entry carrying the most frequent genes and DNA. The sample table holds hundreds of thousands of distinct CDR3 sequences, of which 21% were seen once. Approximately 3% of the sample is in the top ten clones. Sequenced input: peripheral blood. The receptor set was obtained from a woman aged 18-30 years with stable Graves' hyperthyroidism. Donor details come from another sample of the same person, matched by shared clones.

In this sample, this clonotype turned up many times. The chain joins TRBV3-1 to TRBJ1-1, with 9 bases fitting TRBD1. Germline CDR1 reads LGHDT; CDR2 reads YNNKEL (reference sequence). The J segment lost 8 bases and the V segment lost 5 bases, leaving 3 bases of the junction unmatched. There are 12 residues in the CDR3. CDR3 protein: CASSTGTGEAFF. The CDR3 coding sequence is TGTGCCAGCAGCACCGGGACAGGGGAAGCTTTCTTT.

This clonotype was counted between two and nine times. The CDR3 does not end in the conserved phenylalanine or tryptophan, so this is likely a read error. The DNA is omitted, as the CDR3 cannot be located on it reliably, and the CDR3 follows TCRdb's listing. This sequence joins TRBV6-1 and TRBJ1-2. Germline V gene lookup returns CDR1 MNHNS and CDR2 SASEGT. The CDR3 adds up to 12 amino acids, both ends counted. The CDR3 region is CASSEELPTPLV.

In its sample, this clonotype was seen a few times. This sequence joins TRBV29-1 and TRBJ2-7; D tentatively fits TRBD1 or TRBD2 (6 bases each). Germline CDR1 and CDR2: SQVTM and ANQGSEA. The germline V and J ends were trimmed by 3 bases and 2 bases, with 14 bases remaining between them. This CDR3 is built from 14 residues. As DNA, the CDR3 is TGCAGCGTTGATGGAGCAGGGGAGGCCTACGAGCAGTACTTC. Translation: CSVDGAGEAYEQYF.

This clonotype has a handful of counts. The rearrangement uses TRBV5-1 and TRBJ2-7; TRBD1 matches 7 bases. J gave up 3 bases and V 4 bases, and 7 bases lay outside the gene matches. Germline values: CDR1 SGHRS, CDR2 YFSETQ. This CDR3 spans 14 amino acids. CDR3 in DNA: TGCGCCAGCAGCCCGGGACAGCCCCGCTACGAGCAGTACTTC. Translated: CASSPGQPRYEQYF.